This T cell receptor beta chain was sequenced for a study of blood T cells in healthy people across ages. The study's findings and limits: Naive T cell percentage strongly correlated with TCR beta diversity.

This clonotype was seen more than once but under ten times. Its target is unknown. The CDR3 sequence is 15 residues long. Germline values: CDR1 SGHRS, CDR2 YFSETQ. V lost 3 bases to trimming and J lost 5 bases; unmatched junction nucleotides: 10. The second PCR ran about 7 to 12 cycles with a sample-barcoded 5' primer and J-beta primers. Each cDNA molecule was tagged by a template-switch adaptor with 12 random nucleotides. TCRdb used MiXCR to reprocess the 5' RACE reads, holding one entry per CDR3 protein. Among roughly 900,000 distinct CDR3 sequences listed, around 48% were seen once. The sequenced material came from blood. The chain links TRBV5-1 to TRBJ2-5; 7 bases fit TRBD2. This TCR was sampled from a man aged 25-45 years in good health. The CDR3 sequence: CASSSGLTSAETQYF. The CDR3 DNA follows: TGCGCCAGCAGCTCGGGACTCACTAGCGCCGAGACCCAGTACTTC.